This is a list of T cell receptor beta chains from one sample in a study of shared clonotypes between healthy human individuals. Sequenced by immunoSEQ multiplex PCR; TCRdb stores in-frame clones only, minus some. The sample yields more than 2 million clones, 95% seen once. Sequencing was done on a sample of naive CD4+ T cells sorted from blood. The receptors stem from a man between 18 and 35 years old in good health. Both conserved end residues are part of each CDR3. The D gene is left open where the match is weak. Size is omitted from some rows. Given values are once, few, many or a class for expanded clones.

NA 19 TRBD2 TRBJ2-1 TRBV9 CASSSSLGASGNGYNEQFF TGTGCCAGCAGCTCTAGCTTGGGGGCTAGCGGGAATGGCTACAATGAGCAGTTCTTC
NA 15 TRBD1 TRBJ1-4 TRBV30 CAWSVQGAINEKLFF TGTGCCTGGAGTGTTCAGGGGGCCATTAATGAAAAACTGTTTTTT
NA 14 NA TRBJ1-5 TRBV6-5 CASSFTGAGGPQHF TGTGCCAGCAGTTTTACAGGCGCCGGGGGGCCCCAGCATTTT
NA 16 TRBD1 TRBJ1-5 TRBV6-1 CASSDRPGQNNQPQHF TGTGCCAGCAGTGACCGACCGGGACAGAACAATCAGCCCCAGCATTTT
NA 17 NA TRBJ1-5 TRBV6-1 CASSEGGAGDWNQPQHF TGTGCCAGCAGTGAAGGTGGCGCAGGGGACTGGAATCAGCCCCAGCATTTT
NA 14 NA TRBJ1-3 TRBV5-5 CASSLAGLGNTIYF TGTGCCAGCAGCTTGGCCGGGTTGGGAAACACCATATATTTT
NA 13 NA TRBJ1-2 TRBV5-1 CASSLEGSLGYTF TGCGCCAGCAGCTTGGAGGGCAGCCTTGGCTACACCTTC
many 15 TRBD2 TRBJ2-7 TRBV6-1 CASSENRGGPYEQYF TGTGCCAGCAGTGAAAATCGGGGGGGACCCTACGAGCAGTACTTC
NA 15 TRBD1 TRBJ2-2 TRBV5-1 CASSLGQGSTGELFF TGCGCCAGCAGCTTAGGACAGGGAAGCACCGGGGAGCTGTTTTTT
NA 14 NA TRBJ1-1 TRBV5-4 CASSEQIQGTEAFF TGTGCCAGCAGCGAGCAGATCCAGGGGACTGAAGCTTTCTTT
NA 19 TRBD2 TRBJ2-5 TRBV4-3 CASSQGDLSGRFQQETQYF TGCGCCAGCAGCCAAGGCGACTTAAGCGGGAGGTTCCAACAAGAGACCCAGTACTTC
NA 14 NA TRBJ1-1 TRBV19 CASSISGENTEAFF TGTGCCAGTAGTATCAGTGGGGAGAACACTGAAGCTTTCTTT
NA 11 NA TRBJ1-2 TRBV7-7 CASSSGGGYTF TGTGCTAGCAGCTCGGGTGGAGGCTACACCTTC
NA 14 NA TRBJ1-2 TRBV6-6 CASSYSSGSGGYTF TGTGCCAGCAGTTACTCGTCAGGGTCGGGTGGCTACACCTTC
NA 13 NA TRBJ2-5 TRBV11-2 CASSRGARETQYF TGTGCCAGCAGCCGGGGGGCCAGAGAGACCCAGTACTTC
NA 14 NA TRBJ1-6 TRBV7-2 CASSLGIVGAPLHF TGTGCCAGCAGCTTAGGGATAGTCGGGGCACCCCTCCACTTT
NA 13 NA TRBJ2-1 TRBV10-1 CASSESSRNEQFF TGCGCCAGCAGTGAGTCCAGCCGCAATGAGCAGTTCTTC
NA 13 NA TRBJ2-7 TRBV27 CASRRNSNYEQYF TGTGCCAGCAGGAGAAACAGCAACTACGAGCAGTACTTC
NA 13 TRBD1 TRBJ1-6 TRBV5-1 CASRDRGTSPLHF TGCGCCAGCCGTGACAGGGGGACTTCACCCCTCCACTTT
NA 15 NA TRBJ2-2 TRBV12-5 CASALDSANTGELFF TGTGCTAGTGCCCTGGACAGCGCGAACACCGGGGAGCTGTTTTTT
NA 14 NA TRBJ2-2 TRBV5-1 CASSLAVDTGELFF TGCGCCAGCAGCTTAGCAGTGGACACCGGGGAGCTGTTTTTT
NA 13 NA TRBJ1-1 TRBV2 CASQQGWDTEAFF TGTGCCAGTCAGCAGGGGTGGGACACTGAAGCTTTCTTT
once 11 NA TRBJ2-7 TRBV7-9 CASSPLYEQYF TGTGCCAGCAGCCCCCTGTACGAGCAGTACTTC
NA 17 TRBD2 TRBJ2-5 TRBV30 CAWLRVKAGGPVETQYF TGTGCCTGGTTAAGGGTGAAAGCGGGAGGGCCGGTAGAGACCCAGTACTTC
NA 14 NA TRBJ1-4 TRBV5-1 CASSLVLGDEKLFF TGCGCCAGCAGCTTGGTTTTAGGGGATGAAAAACTGTTTTTT
NA 14 NA TRBJ1-1 TRBV28 CASEGRGLVTEAFF TGTGCCAGCGAAGGACGAGGGTTAGTTACTGAAGCTTTCTTT
NA 15 NA TRBJ1-4 TRBV4-1 CASSHGATTNEKLFF TGCGCCAGCAGCCATGGCGCTACAACTAATGAAAAACTGTTTTTT
once 12 NA TRBJ2-5 TRBV27 CASSPAVGTQYF TGTGCCAGCAGTCCTGCCGTCGGGACCCAGTACTTC
NA 15 TRBD2 TRBJ2-5 TRBV19 CASSKAPGLAETQYF TGTGCCAGTAGTAAGGCGCCGGGACTAGCAGAGACCCAGTACTTC
NA 16 NA TRBJ2-2 TRBV10-3 CAISEARGIGTGELFF TGTGCCATCAGTGAGGCCAGGGGAATAGGCACCGGGGAGCTGTTTTTT
NA 14 TRBD1 TRBJ1-2 TRBV19 CASSIGTAHYGYTF TGTGCCAGTAGTATCGGGACAGCTCACTATGGCTACACCTTC
NA 14 NA TRBJ1-4 TRBV2 CASSEIIDYEKLFF TGTGCCAGCAGTGAAATTATAGATTATGAAAAACTGTTTTTT
NA 14 NA TRBJ2-2 TRBV4-3 CASSLLAVAGELFF TGCGCCAGCAGCCTCCTAGCCGTTGCCGGGGAGCTGTTTTTT
NA 14 NA TRBJ1-4 TRBV2 CASSERLINEKLFF TGTGCCAGCAGTGAACGACTGATTAATGAAAAACTGTTTTTT
NA 14 NA TRBJ2-1 TRBV7-2 CASRGIERPNEQFF TGTGCCAGCAGGGGGATAGAGAGGCCTAATGAGCAGTTCTTC
NA 16 NA TRBJ2-2 TRBV5-4 CASSLGSRQNTGELFF TGTGCCAGCAGCTTGGGTAGCAGGCAGAACACCGGGGAGCTGTTTTTT
few 11 NA TRBJ1-2 TRBV10-2 CASSDGYGYTF TGCGCCAGCAGTGATGGCTATGGCTACACCTTC
NA 15 NA TRBJ2-3 TRBV10-1 CASSESAASTDTQYF TGCGCCAGCAGTGAGTCGGCCGCGAGCACAGATACGCAGTATTTT
NA 16 TRBD2 TRBJ2-2 TRBV7-9 CASSFTAGGSTGELFF TGTGCCAGCAGCTTCACCGCGGGAGGTAGCACCGGGGAGCTGTTTTTT
NA 15 TRBD1 TRBJ1-2 TRBV6-1 CASSEVQGFFYGYTF TGTGCCAGCAGTGAGGTACAGGGGTTTTTTTATGGCTACACCTTC
NA 16 TRBD1 TRBJ2-2 TRBV19 CASTKRTGTNTGELFF TGTGCCAGTACTAAAAGGACAGGGACAAACACCGGGGAGCTGTTTTTT
NA 14 TRBD2 TRBJ2-7 TRBV10-3 CAISKSGGPSEQYF TGTGCCATCAGTAAAAGCGGGGGGCCATCCGAGCAGTACTTC
NA 12 NA TRBJ2-7 TRBV5-4 CASSLDRYEQYF TGTGCCAGCAGCCTAGACCGCTACGAGCAGTACTTC
NA 15 TRBD2 TRBJ2-3 TRBV7-2 CASSSGLAGGDTQYF TGTGCCAGCAGCTCGGGACTAGCGGGGGGGGATACGCAGTATTTT
NA 15 TRBD2 TRBJ2-7 TRBV7-2 CASSLASSGPYEQYF TGTGCCAGCAGCTTAGCTTCTAGCGGCCCCTACGAGCAGTACTTC
NA 11 NA TRBJ2-7 TRBV27 CASSVMGEQYF TGTGCCAGCAGTGTAATGGGCGAGCAGTACTTC
once 14 NA TRBJ2-5 TRBV5-1 CASSYSGVWETQYF TGCGCCAGCAGCTACTCAGGGGTGTGGGAGACCCAGTACTTC
few 12 NA TRBJ2-6 TRBV30 CAWSSGANVLTF TGTGCCTGGAGCTCTGGGGCCAACGTCCTGACTTTC
NA 15 TRBD1 TRBJ2-5 TRBV6-5 CASSYSRQGAKTQYF TGTGCCAGCAGTTACTCGAGGCAGGGGGCCAAGACCCAGTACTTC
NA 16 NA TRBJ1-2 TRBV27 CASSSPPDSGQVGYTF TGTGCCAGCAGTTCCCCCCCGGACTCAGGGCAGGTTGGCTACACCTTC
once 15 TRBD1 TRBJ2-1 TRBV5-4 CASSTGTGGNNEQFF TGTGCCAGCAGCACCGGGACAGGGGGGAACAATGAGCAGTTCTTC
NA 13 NA TRBJ1-4 TRBV6-5 CASSGVFNEKLFF TGTGCCAGCAGTGGGGTTTTCAATGAAAAACTGTTTTTT
NA 16 TRBD1 TRBJ2-3 TRBV6-5 CASSYGTASTTDTQYF TGTGCCAGCAGTTACGGGACAGCGAGCACCACAGATACGCAGTATTTT